This T cell receptor (beta chain) derives from a study of blood T cell repertoires in COVID-19. On the study more broadly: Samples representing acute and convalescent COVID-19 were sourced from the United States, Italy and Spain.

Sequencing was performed with immunoSEQ multiplex PCR; in TCRdb, only in-frame clones are kept and a portion is missing. Counted here are approximately 230,000 clones, 70% to 90% occurring once; the ten biggest clones make up under 8%. Recruited during active infection, patients (from Seattle) were subsequently followed longitudinally. Germline-derived CDR1 and CDR2 are MNHEY and SVGEGT. Trimming took off 4 bases at V and 2 bases at J, with 20 bases between the two ends. The CDR3 loop spans 17 amino acids. This receptor was identified in a woman between 25 and 40 years old with COVID-19, enrolled during active disease. Sequenced sample: peripheral blood. The V and J genes are TRBV6-2 or TRBV6-3 and TRBJ1-2; D possibly corresponds to TRBD1 (6 bases). CDR3 coding DNA: TGTGCCAGCAGTTCCTCGACAGGCACAAGCTTAAACTATGGCTACACCTTC. Translation: CASSSSTGTSLNYGYTF.